The next 21 T cell receptor beta chains were all read from a single sample in a study of patients and donors after allogeneic stem cell transplantation. From the RT-PCR reads, TCRdb called clonotypes with MiXCR, one entry per CDR3 protein. The table has about 150,000 distinct CDR3 sequences, about 36% seen once. Source material: blood, either unsorted or a sorted T cell fraction (not recorded which). These receptors were collected from a human donor who was either an allogeneic HSCT recipient or a stem cell or donor lymphocyte infusion donor (not recorded which). It is not recorded whose cells these are; they may come from a transplant donor.

The chain combines TRBV5-1 with TRBJ2-3; possible D gene TRBD1, 7 bases. V gave up 7 bases and J gave up 4 bases, with 13 bases separating them. This CDR3 region has 13 residues. Germline V lookup: CDR1 SGHRS, CDR2 YFSETQ. The CDR3 loop is CASGGRGADTQYF. The CDR3 nucleotides are TGCGCCAGCGGAGGCAGGGGGGCAGATACGCAGTATTTT.

This clonotype has more than one count but fewer than ten. The chain employs TRBV28 and TRBJ1-3; possibly TRBD1 for D (6 bases). This CDR3 spans 15 amino acids. Germline CDR1 is MDHEN and CDR2 is SYDVKM. Trimming cost V 2 bases and J 4 bases, with 12 bases left between them. The CDR3, as DNA: TGTGCCAGCAGTTTAAGCGGGGGGCAAGGAAACACCATATATTTT. Translation: CASSLSGGQGNTIYF.

The chain combines TRBV7-9 with TRBJ1-4; tentatively, D is TRBD1 (6 bases). From germline, CDR1 is SEHNR and CDR2 FQNEAQ (reference sequence). The CDR3 runs 15 residues. V was trimmed by 6 bases and J by 7 bases, leaving 18 bases between them. CDR3 sequence reads: CASRPQQGLGEKLFF. The DNA for the CDR3 is TGTGCCAGCAGGCCTCAACAGGGTTTAGGTGAAAAACTGTTTTTT.

This rearrangement joins TRBV28 to TRBJ2-7, with 8 bases aligning to TRBD1. V lost 4 bases and J lost 6; bases outside the gene matches: 2. The CDR3 spans 12 residues. Germline CDR1 MDHEN, CDR2 SYDVKM. Here the CDR3 reads CASSWTGSEQYF. CDR3 in DNA: TGTGCCAGCAGTTGGACAGGGAGCGAGCAGTACTTC.

The genes are TRBV13 and TRBJ1-3; unclear D gene. Trimming pared 0 bases from V and 0 bases from J, leaving 9 bases between. There are 16 residues in the CDR3. The germline gives CDR1 PRHDT, CDR2 FYEKMQ (reference sequence). Here the CDR3 DNA reads TGTGCCAGCAGCTTAGGCCCGGCACACTCTGGAAACACCATATATTTT. Residues: CASSLGPAHSGNTIYF.

This clonotype was seen many times. The chain has TRBV12-3 or TRBV12-4 and TRBJ1-5; D is uncertain. V gave up 1 base and J gave up 5 bases, with 6 bases separating them. CDR3 length equals 13 residues. The DNA of the CDR3 is TGTGCCAGCAGTTTAGATGGCGATCAGCCCCAGCATTTT. Protein product: CASSLDGDQPQHF.

This clonotype has only a few counts. The chain uses TRBV6-6 and TRBJ1-1; a possible D gene is TRBD1 (6 bases). V shed 8 bases and J shed 0 bases, with 22 bases lying between them. This CDR3 spans 17 amino acids. Germline V gene lookup returns CDR1 MNHNY and CDR2 SVGAGI (reference sequence). The CDR3 bases are TGTGCCAGCCACTGGGTGGGGGCCGGTGGTATGAACACTGAAGCTTTCTTT. It specifies CASHWVGAGGMNTEAFF.

The table lists this clonotype with a few counts. The chain couples TRBV3-1 to TRBJ1-3; no firm D call. V gave up 1 base and J gave up 5 bases, with 3 bases separating them. Germline lookup yields CDR1 LGHDT and CDR2 YNNKEL (reference sequence). The CDR3 spans 12 residues. The CDR3 DNA is TGTGCCAGCAGCCAAGCCAGAAACACCATATATTTT. It yields the protein CASSQARNTIYF.

This chain connects TRBV7-9 to TRBJ1-2, with TRBD1 as a possible D gene (5 bases). The CDR3 loop spans 12 amino acids. CDR1 and CDR2 (germline): SEHNR, FQNEAQ (reference sequence). V was pared by 6 bases and J by 8 bases, with 13 bases between. This chain's CDR3 is CASRRDGWGYTF. The CDR3 nucleotides are TGTGCCAGCAGGAGGGACGGTTGGGGCTACACCTTC.

The CDR3 here is CASRPLGGEYINEQFF. Here the CDR3 DNA reads TGTGCCAGCAGGCCACTTGGCGGGGAATATATCAATGAGCAGTTCTTC. The chain couples TRBV12-3 or TRBV12-4 to TRBJ2-1; D might be TRBD2 (6 bases). This CDR3 has 16 residues. The V gene lost 6 bases and the J gene lost 6 bases, with 21 bases spanning the gap.

This clonotype came up once. The CDR3 DNA follows: TGTGCCAGCGTGGGGGCCCTAGATACGCAGTATTTT. Its translation: CASVGALDTQYF. This sequence joins TRBV12-3 or TRBV12-4 and TRBJ2-3; D may be TRBD1 (6 bases). The CDR3 has 12 amino acids. Deletions cut 8 bases from V and 5 bases from J, with 11 bases between.

As to this clonotype: Germline and junction disagree at one end, which may indicate a read error. This chain uses TRBV20-1 with TRBJ2-3; TRBD2 matches 9 bases. CDR3 length: 15 amino acids. The germline CDR1 and CDR2 sequences are DFQATT and SNEGSKA (reference sequence). The CDR3 loop is CSAESSGGITDTLYF. The CDR3 bases are TGCAGTGCCGAGAGTAGCGGGGGCATCACAGATACGCTGTATTTT.

This clonotype has a handful of counts. The V call is TRBV11-2, the J call TRBJ1-1; D ambiguous. CDR1 and CDR2 (germline): SGHAT, FQNNGV. V dropped 4 bases and J dropped 7 bases, with 7 bases sitting between them. The CDR3 extends over 11 amino acids. The CDR3 region is CASSSDGEAFF. The CDR3 DNA reads as TGTGCCAGCAGCTCGGACGGTGAAGCTTTCTTT. Filled out from reference TRBV11-2 and TRBJ1-1, the complete variable domain reads EAGVAQSPRYKIIEKRQSVAFWCNPISGHATLYWYQQILGQGPKLLIQFQNNGVVDDSQLPKDRFSAERLKGVDSTLKIQPAKLEDSAVYLCASSSDGEAFFGQGTRLTVV.

This clonotype was detected only a few times. V is TRBV7-2 and J is TRBJ1-6; TRBD1 matches 8 bases. Germline V gives CDR1 SGHTA, CDR2 FQGNSA. This CDR3 has 15 residues. V shed 1 base, J shed 16 bases, and the junction held 12 bases outside the gene matches. The CDR3: CASSLVGQVEVSLHF. The CDR3 bases are TGTGCCAGCAGCTTAGTGGGACAGGTCGAAGTATCTCTCCACTTT.

This clonotype appeared a few times. The J gene is TRBJ2-5, the V gene TRBV11-2; 7 bases line up with TRBD2. V lost 8 bases to trimming and J lost 5 bases; unmatched junction nucleotides: 2. Germline CDR1 and CDR2: SGHAT and FQNNGV. This CDR3 has 11 amino acids. The CDR3 DNA reads as TGTGCCAGCCGGGGGGACGAGACCCAGTACTTC. Protein sequence: CASRGDETQYF.

The V call is TRBV28, the J call TRBJ1-6; possible D gene TRBD1, 5 bases. V was clipped by 7 bases and J by 4 bases, with 14 bases between them. Germline CDR1 MDHEN, CDR2 SYDVKM. The length of the CDR3 is 15 residues. This CDR3 reads CASNIKGPYNSPLHF. DNA for the CDR3: TGTGCCAGCAACATCAAGGGGCCTTATAATTCACCCCTCCACTTT.

This clonotype was recorded a few times. The CDR3 nucleotides read TGTGCCAGCAGTTCAGGGTCAACTAATGAAAAACTGTTTTTT. It translates to CASSSGSTNEKLFF. V usage is TRBV12-3 or TRBV12-4 and J usage is TRBJ1-4; possibly TRBD1 for D (5 bases). The V and J ends lost 4 bases and 0 bases respectively, with 6 bases between them. The CDR3 spans 14 residues.

The V call is TRBV12-3 or TRBV12-4, the J call TRBJ1-5; no firm D call. The germline V and J ends were trimmed by 2 bases and 1 base, with 9 bases remaining between them. The CDR3 extends over 15 amino acids. The CDR3 nucleotides are TGTGCCAGCAGTTTAACGGGAAGGAGCAATCAGCCCCAGCATTTT. It translates to CASSLTGRSNQPQHF.

The chain recombines TRBV24-1 with TRBJ2-3; D ambiguous. The CDR3 has 14 residues. Trimming took 5 bases from V and 0 from J, leaving 8 bases between them. Germline V CDR1 and CDR2: KGHDR, SFDVKD. CDR3 bases: TGTGCCACCAGTGGTTCGGTTAGCACAGATACGCAGTATTTT. Translating it yields CATSGSVSTDTQYF.

The chain joins TRBV20-1 to TRBJ1-6; no firm D call. Germline values: CDR1 DFQATT, CDR2 SNEGSKA (reference sequence). The CDR3 is 15 residues long. Trimming pared 3 bases from V and 8 bases from J, leaving 17 bases between. CDR3 in amino acids: CSARGDGDLDSPLHF. The DNA of the CDR3 is TGCAGTGCTAGGGGAGACGGGGATCTGGATTCACCCCTCCACTTT.

This clonotype appeared a few times. One junction end disagrees with the germline gene, perhaps due to a read error. The V and J genes are TRBV6-5 and TRBJ1-4; no clear D gene. CDR1 and CDR2 from the germline V gene are MNHEY and SVGAGI. This CDR3 spans 8 amino acids. The CDR3 nucleotides read TGTGCCAGCAGTTCGCGCTCTTTT. It codes for CASSSRSF.